The table lists the clone carrying this T cell receptor beta chain with a few counts. The data originate from a study of cytomegalovirus exposure and HLA in healthy donors. Looking at the study overall: Genotyping of roughly 400 donors showed that roughly 80% belonged to the Caucasian-associated ancestry cluster.

With 1 base removed from V and 3 bases from J, the gap between germline ends came to 3 bases. The V gene's germline CDR1 is LGHNT and CDR2 FRNRAP. The CDR3 sequence is 12 residues long. The study ran its PCR with 60 Vbeta and 13 Jbeta primers. How the authors handled the data: Unique TCR beta chains totaled some 78 million in a later count, with approximately 11 million of them shared. TCRdb's table, derived via immunoSEQ multiplex PCR, lists solely in-frame clones and lacks some. The D gene and trimming were derived from the DNA, and the V and J assignments and clone size from that table. Here the sample spans more than 200,000 clones, 55% to 75% being singletons.

The V gene is TRBV12-5, the J gene TRBJ1-1; D is unresolved. The sequenced sample was PBMCs. This receptor was identified in a man aged 35 to 55 in good health and CMV-seropositive. In DNA form, the CDR3 reads TGTGCTAGTGGTTTGGGGCACACTGAAGCTTTCTTT. Encoded protein: CASGLGHTEAFF.